Listed here is a single T cell receptor (beta chain). V trimming: 4 bases; J trimming: 6 bases; junction bases outside the gene matches: 5. The germline gives CDR1 LGHNA, CDR2 YSLEER. The CDR3 loop spans 14 amino acids. This specimen comes from a study of shared clonotypes between healthy human individuals. The repertoire was sequenced with immunoSEQ multiplex PCR; TCRdb's copy has only in-frame clones and lacks some. The data contain some 2.1 million clones, approximately 94% of them singletons. Naive CD8 cells were CD45RO-negative, positively selected for CCR7, excluding terminally differentiated effector memory CD45RA+ cells.

V usage is TRBV4-3 and J usage is TRBJ2-1, with 8 bases matching TRBD2. This TCR was sampled from a man in his late teens or twenties in good health. The sequencing input was naive CD8+ T cells sorted from blood. The CDR3 bases are TGCGCCAGCAGCCCCGAGGGGACTAGCAATGAGCAGTTCTTC. Amino acids: CASSPEGTSNEQFF.